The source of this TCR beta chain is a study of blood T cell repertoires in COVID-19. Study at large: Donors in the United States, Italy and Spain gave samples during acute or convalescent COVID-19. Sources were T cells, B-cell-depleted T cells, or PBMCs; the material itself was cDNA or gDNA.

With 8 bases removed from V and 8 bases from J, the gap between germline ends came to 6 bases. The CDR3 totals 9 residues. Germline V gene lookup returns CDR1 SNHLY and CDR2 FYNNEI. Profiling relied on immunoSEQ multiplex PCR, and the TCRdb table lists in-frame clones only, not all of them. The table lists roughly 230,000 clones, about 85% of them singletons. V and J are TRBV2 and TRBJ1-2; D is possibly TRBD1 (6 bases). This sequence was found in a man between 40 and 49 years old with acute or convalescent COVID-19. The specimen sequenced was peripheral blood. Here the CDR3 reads CASGGGYTF. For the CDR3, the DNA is TGTGCCAGCGGGGGCGGCTACACCTTC.